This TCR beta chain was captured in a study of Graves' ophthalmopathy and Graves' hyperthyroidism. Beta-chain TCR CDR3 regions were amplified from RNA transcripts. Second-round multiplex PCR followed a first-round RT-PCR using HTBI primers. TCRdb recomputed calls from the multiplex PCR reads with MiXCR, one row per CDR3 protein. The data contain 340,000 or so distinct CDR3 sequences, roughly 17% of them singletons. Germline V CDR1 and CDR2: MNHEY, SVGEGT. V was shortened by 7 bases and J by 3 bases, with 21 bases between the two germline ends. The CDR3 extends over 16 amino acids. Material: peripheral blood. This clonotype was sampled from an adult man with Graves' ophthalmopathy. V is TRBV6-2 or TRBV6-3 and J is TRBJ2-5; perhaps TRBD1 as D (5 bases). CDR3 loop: CASTRPQGWGKETQYF. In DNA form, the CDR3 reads TGTGCCAGCACCAGACCGCAGGGATGGGGAAAAGAGACCCAGTACTTC.